This T cell receptor beta chain was recorded in a study of Ad26.COV2.S vaccination and SARS-CoV-2 variants. About the study: A participant enrolled in the COV1001 Ad26.COV2.S trial arm provided the sample. Recipients of Ad26.COV2.S got it intramuscularly, once or twice 56 days apart.

The treatment: roughly 20 received Ad26.COV2.S at low or high dose, single or two shots; about 5 received placebo; per-sample allocation not given. Repertoires come from day 63 after the first vaccine or placebo injection. The individual, an adult aged 18-55 years, was a donor in Boston. The trim removed 5 bases at V and 5 bases at J, leaving 7 bases unmatched. The CDR3 consists of 14 residues. Per germline, CDR1 SGHNT and CDR2 YENEEA. Whole-study results and caveats: Non-spike TCR breadth did not differ much between vaccine and placebo recipients.

Here immunoSEQ multiplex PCR was the method, and the copy in TCRdb shows in-frame clones only, minus some. The sample carries some 480,000 clones, around 90% recorded once. Comment on this clone: Its specificity is not known.

The clonotype was recovered from a person between 18 and 65 years old who received the Ad26.COV2.S COVID-19 vaccine or a placebo. The chain couples TRBV11-3 to TRBJ2-7, with 9 bases matching TRBD1. The specimen comprised peripheral blood, sampled in a trial of Ad26.COV2.S vaccine versus placebo. CDR3 bases: TGTGCCAGCAGCCCGGGACAGGGTACCCACGAGCAGTACTTC. This encodes CASSPGQGTHEQYF.